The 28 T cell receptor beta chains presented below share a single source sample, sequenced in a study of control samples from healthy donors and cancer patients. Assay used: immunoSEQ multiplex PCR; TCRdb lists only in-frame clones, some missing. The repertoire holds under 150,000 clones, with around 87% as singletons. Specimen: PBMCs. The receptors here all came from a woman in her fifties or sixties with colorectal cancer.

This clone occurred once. The CDR3 protein is CASSLSGAVSGYTF. In nucleotides, the CDR3 is TGTGCCAGCAGCTTGTCGGGGGCCGTCTCTGGCTACACCTTC. V is TRBV5-5 and J is TRBJ1-2, with D perhaps TRBD1 (6 bases). Germline V gene sequence: CDR1 SGHKS, CDR2 YYEKEE (reference sequence). This CDR3 is 14 amino acids long. The germline V and J ends were trimmed by 1 base and 7 bases, with 14 bases remaining between them.

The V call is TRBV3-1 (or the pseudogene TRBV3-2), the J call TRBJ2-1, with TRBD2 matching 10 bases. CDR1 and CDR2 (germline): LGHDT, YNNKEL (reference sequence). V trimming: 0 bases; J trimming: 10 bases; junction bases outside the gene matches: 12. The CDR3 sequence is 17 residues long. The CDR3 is CASSQDRGLAGDWEQFF. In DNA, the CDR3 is TGTGCCAGCAGCCAAGATAGGGGGCTAGCGGGAGATTGGGAGCAGTTCTTC.

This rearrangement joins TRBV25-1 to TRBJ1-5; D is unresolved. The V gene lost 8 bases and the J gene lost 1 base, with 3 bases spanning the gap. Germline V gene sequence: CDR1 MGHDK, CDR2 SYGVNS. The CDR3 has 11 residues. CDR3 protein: CASGSNQPQHF. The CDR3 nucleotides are TGTGCCAGCGGGAGCAATCAGCCCCAGCATTTT.

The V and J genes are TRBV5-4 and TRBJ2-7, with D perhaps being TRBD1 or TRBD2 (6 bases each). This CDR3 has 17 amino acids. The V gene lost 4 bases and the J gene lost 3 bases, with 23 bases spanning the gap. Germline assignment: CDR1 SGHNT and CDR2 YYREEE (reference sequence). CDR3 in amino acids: CASSLAPEGGSLYEQYF. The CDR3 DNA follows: TGTGCCAGCAGCCTCGCCCCAGAAGGGGGGTCCCTCTACGAGCAGTACTTC.

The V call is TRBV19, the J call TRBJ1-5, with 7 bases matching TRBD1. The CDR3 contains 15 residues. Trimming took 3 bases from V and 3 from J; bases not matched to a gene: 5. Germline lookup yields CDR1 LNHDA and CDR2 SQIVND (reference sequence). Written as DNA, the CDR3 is TGTGCCAGTAGTATCGACAGGGCCCACAATCAGCCCCAGCATTTT. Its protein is CASSIDRAHNQPQHF. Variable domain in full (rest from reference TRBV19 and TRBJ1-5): DGGITQSPKYLFRKEGQNVTLSCEQNLNHDAMYWYRQDPGQGLRLIYYSQIVNDFQKGDIAEGYSVSREKKESFPLTVTSAQKNPTAFYLCASSIDRAHNQPQHFGDGTRLSIL.

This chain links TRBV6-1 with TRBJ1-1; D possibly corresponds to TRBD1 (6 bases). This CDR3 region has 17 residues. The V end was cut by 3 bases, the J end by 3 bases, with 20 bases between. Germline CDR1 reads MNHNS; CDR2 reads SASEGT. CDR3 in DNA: TGTGCCAGCAGTGATGGGCACCGCAGGGGATTCGACACTGAAGCTTTCTTT. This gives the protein CASSDGHRRGFDTEAFF.

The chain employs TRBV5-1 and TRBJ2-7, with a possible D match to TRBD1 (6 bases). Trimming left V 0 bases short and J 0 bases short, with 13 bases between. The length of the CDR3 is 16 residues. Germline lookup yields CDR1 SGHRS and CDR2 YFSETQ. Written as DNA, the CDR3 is TGCGCCAGCAGCTTGGGAGCGGCAGGGGACTCCTACGAGCAGTACTTC. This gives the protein CASSLGAAGDSYEQYF.

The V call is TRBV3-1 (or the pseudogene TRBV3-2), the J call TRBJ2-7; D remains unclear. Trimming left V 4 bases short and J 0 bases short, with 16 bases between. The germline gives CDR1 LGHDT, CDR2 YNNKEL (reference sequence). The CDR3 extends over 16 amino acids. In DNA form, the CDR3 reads TGTGCCAGCAGCCCTCGTAGGGCACAGAGCTCCTACGAGCAGTACTTC. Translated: CASSPRRAQSSYEQYF.

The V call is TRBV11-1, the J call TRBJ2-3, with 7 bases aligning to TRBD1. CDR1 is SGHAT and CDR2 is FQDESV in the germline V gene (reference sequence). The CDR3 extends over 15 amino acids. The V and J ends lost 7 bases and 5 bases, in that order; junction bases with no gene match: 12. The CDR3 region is CASNPTTGARDTQYF. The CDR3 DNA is TGTGCCAGCAATCCGACCACAGGGGCCAGAGATACGCAGTATTTT.

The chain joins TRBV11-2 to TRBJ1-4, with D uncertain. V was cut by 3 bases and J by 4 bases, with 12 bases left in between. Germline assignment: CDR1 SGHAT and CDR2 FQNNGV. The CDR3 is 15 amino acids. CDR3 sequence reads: CASSFGGRINEKLFF. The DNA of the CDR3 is TGTGCCAGCAGCTTTGGTGGACGGATTAATGAAAAACTGTTTTTT.

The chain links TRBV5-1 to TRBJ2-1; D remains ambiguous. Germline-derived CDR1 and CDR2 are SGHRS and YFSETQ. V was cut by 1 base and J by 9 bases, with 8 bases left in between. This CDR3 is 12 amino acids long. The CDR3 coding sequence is TGCGCCAGCAGCTTGATGGATAGTGAGCAGTTCTTC. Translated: CASSLMDSEQFF.

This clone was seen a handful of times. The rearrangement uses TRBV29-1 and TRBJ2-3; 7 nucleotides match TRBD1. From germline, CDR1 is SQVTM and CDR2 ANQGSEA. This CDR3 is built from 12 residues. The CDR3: CSFRGQTDTQYF. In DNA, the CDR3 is TGCAGTTTCAGGGGACAGACAGATACGCAGTATTTT.

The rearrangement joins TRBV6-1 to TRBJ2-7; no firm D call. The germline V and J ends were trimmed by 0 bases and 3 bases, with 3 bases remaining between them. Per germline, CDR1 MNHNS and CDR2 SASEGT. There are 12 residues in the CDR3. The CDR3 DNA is TGTGCCAGCAGTGAAGCTAACTACGAGCAGTACTTC. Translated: CASSEANYEQYF.

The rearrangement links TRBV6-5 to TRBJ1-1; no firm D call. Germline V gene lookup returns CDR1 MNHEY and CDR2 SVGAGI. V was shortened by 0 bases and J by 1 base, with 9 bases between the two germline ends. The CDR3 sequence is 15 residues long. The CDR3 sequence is CASSYSQAGNTEAFF. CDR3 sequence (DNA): TGTGCCAGCAGTTACTCCCAGGCGGGGAACACTGAAGCTTTCTTT.

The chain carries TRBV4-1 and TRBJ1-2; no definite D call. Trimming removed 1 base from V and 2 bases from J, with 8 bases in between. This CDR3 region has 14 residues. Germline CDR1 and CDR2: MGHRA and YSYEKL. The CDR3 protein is CASSQVGVNYGYTF. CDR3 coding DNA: TGCGCCAGCAGCCAAGTCGGAGTGAACTATGGCTACACCTTC.

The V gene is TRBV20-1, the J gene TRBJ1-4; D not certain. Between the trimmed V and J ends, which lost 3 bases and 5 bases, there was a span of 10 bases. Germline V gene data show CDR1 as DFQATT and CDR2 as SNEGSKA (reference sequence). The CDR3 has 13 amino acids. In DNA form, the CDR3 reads TGCAGTGCTAGTCGTACGGGGAATGAAAAACTGTTTTTT. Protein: CSASRTGNEKLFF.

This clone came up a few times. The CDR3 DNA follows: TGTGCCTGGAGTTACGCGGGAGCGGGGACCGGGGAGCTGTTTTTT. Protein: CAWSYAGAGTGELFF. The chain joins TRBV30 to TRBJ2-2; 7 bases map to TRBD2. Germline values: CDR1 GTSNPN, CDR2 SVGIG (reference sequence). The junction had 8 bases not matched to a gene; V was cut back by 2 bases and J by 5 bases. The CDR3 sequence is 15 residues long.

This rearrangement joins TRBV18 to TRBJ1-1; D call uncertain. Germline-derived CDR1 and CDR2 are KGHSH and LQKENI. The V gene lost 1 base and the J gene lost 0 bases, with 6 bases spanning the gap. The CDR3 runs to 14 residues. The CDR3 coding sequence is TGTGCCAGCTCACCACGGGTTCTGAACACTGAAGCTTTCTTT. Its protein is CASSPRVLNTEAFF.

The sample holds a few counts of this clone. The CDR3 sequence is CASSLVLSIADTQYF. CDR3 DNA: TGTGCCAGCAGCTTAGTACTTTCGATTGCAGATACGCAGTATTTT. The chain joins TRBV7-6 to TRBJ2-3; D uncertain. The germline V and J ends were trimmed by 1 base and 4 bases, with 12 bases remaining between them. Germline loops: CDR1 SGHVS, CDR2 FNYEAQ. There are 15 residues in the CDR3.

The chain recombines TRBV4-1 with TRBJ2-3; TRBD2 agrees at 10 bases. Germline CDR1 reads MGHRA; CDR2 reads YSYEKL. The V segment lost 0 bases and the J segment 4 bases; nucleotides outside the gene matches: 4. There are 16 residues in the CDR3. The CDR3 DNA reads TGCGCCAGCAGCCAAGATCTAGCGGGAGCATCAGATACGCAGTATTTT. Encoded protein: CASSQDLAGASDTQYF.

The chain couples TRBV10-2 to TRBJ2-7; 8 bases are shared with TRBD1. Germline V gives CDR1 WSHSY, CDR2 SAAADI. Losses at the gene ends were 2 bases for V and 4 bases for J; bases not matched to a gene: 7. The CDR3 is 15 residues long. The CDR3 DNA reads TGCGCCAGCAGTGAGCCCGGGACAGGTTTTTACGAGCAGTACTTC. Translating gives CASSEPGTGFYEQYF.

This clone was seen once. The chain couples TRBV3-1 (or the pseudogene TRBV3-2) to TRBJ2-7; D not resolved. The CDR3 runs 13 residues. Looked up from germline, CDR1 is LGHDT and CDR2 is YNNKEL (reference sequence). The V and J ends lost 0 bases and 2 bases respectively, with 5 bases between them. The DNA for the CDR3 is TGTGCCAGCAGCCAAGATACGCCCTACGAGCAGTACTTC. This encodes CASSQDTPYEQYF.

CDR3 sequence (DNA): TGTGCCAGCAGCATTTCCACCGGGGGCAATCAGCCCCAGCATTTT. Protein product: CASSISTGGNQPQHF. The V and J genes are TRBV21-1 and TRBJ1-5. TRBV21-1 is a pseudogene locus. This CDR3 region has 15 residues.

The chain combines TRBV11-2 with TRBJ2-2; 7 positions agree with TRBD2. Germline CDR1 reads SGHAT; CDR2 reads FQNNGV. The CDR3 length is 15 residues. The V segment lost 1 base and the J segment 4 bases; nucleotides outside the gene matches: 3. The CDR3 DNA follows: TGTGCCAGCAGCTTAGGGGCTAGCGGCACCGGGGAGCTGTTTTTT. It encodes CASSLGASGTGELFF. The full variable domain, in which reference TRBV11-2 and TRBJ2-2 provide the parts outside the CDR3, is EAGVAQSPRYKIIEKRQSVAFWCNPISGHATLYWYQQILGQGPKLLIQFQNNGVVDDSQLPKDRFSAERLKGVDSTLKIQPAKLEDSAVYLCASSLGASGTGELFFGEGSRLTVL.

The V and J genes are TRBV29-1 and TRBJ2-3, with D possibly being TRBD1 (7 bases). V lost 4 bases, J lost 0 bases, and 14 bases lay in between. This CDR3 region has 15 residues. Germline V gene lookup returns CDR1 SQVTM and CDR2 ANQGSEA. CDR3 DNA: TGCAGCGTTGTAGGGGCAGGGGGGAGCACAGATACGCAGTATTTT. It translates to CSVVGAGGSTDTQYF.

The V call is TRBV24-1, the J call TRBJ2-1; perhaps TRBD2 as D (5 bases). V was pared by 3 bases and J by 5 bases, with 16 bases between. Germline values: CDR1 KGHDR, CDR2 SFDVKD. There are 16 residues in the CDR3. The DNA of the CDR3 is TGTGCCACCAGTGATCCGGGGTCTGGGAGCGACAATGAGCAGTTCTTC. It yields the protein CATSDPGSGSDNEQFF.

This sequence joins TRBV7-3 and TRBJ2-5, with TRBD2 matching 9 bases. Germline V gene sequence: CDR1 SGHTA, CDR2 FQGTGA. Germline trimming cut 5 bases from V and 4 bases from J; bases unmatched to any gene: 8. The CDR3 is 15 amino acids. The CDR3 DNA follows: TGTGCCAGCAGCCCGGTAGCGGGAGAGGCAGAGACCCAGTACTTC. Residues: CASSPVAGEAETQYF. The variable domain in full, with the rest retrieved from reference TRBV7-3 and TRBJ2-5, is GAGVSQTPSNKVTEKGKYVELRCDPISGHTALYWYRQSLGQGPEFLIYFQGTGAADDSGLPNDRFFAVRPEGSVSTLKIQRTERGDSAVYLCASSPVAGEAETQYFGPGTRLLVL.

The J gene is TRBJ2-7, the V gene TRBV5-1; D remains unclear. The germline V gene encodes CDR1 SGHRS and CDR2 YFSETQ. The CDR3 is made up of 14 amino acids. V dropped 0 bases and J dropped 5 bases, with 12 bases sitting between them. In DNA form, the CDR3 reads TGCGCCAGCAGCTTGGTAGTGGGGTCCCACGAGCAGTACTTC. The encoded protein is CASSLVVGSHEQYF.